Presented here are 4 T cell receptor beta chains from one specimen sequenced in a study of T-cell reconstitution after alpha-beta-depleted transplantation in children. A TCRbeta library incorporating unique molecular identifiers was prepared. TCRdb processed the PCR reads anew with MiXCR; each CDR3 protein has one entry. Of approximately 520,000 distinct CDR3 sequences listed, over 10% are singletons. The source material was PBMCs, mostly from graft donor cells, sampled 180 days after TCRalphabeta/CD19-depleted stem cell transplant. Source of these receptors: a female patient between 2 and 15 years old who had a stem cell transplant for aplastic anemia, so the T cells may come from the graft donor.

This clonotype has only a few counts. CDR3 protein: CASSPPGLAGLQTQYF. The CDR3 DNA is TGTGCCAGCTCACCACCGGGACTAGCGGGTTTGCAGACCCAGTACTTC. J is TRBJ2-5 and V is TRBV18; TRBD2 aligns across 12 bases. This CDR3 spans 16 amino acids. Germline trimming cut 0 bases from V and 6 bases from J; bases unmatched to any gene: 5. Germline lookup yields CDR1 KGHSH and CDR2 LQKENI.

This clonotype has only a few counts. V and J are TRBV21-1 and TRBJ2-2; TRBD2 is the table's D call, not checked against the DNA. TRBV21-1 is a pseudogene segment. CDR3 size: 20 residues. CDR3 nucleotide sequence: TGTGCCAGCAGCACTTCAGGGGAGTCTAGCGGGAGGGCGAACACCGGGGAGCTGTTTTTT. Residues: CASSTSGESSGRANTGELFF.

This clonotype appeared a few times. The genes are TRBV12-3 or TRBV12-4 and TRBJ2-1; weak D call: TRBD2 (5 bases). This CDR3 spans 14 amino acids. Trimming left V 0 bases short and J 6 bases short, with 9 bases between. As DNA, the CDR3 is TGTGCCAGCAGTTTAGCGGGAGCGGCCAATGAGCAGTTCTTC. Its protein product is CASSLAGAANEQFF.

This clonotype was observed a handful of times. The chain is built from TRBV20-1 and TRBJ1-2; 10 nucleotides agree with TRBD1. Looked up from germline, CDR1 is DFQATT and CDR2 is SNEGSKA (reference sequence). This CDR3 is built from 14 residues. The ends lost 0 bases at V and 8 bases at J; junction bases unmatched: 6. DNA of the CDR3: TGCAGTGCTAGAGATAGACAGGGGGCGCGAGGCTACACCTTC. Translating gives CSARDRQGARGYTF.